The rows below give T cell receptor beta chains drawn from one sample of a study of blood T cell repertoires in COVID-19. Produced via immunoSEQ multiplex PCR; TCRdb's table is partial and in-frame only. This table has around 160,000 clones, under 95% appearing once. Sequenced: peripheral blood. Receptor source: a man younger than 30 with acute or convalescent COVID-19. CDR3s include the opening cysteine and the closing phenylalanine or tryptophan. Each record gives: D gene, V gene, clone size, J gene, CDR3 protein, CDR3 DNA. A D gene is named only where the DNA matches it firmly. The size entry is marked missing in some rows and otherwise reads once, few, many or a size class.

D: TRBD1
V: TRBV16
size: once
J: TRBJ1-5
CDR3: CASSLGQNNQPQHF
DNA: TGTGCCAGCAGTCTGGGACAGAACAATCAGCCCCAGCATTTT

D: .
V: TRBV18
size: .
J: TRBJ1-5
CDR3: CASSPEQGVSKPQHF
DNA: TGTGCCAGCTCACCGGAACAGGGTGTGAGTAAGCCCCAGCATTTT

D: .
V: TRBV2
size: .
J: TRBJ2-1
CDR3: CASSTSPTGSLDYNEQFF
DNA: TGTGCCAGCAGTACGTCACCAACAGGGAGCCTTGACTACAATGAGCAGTTCTTC

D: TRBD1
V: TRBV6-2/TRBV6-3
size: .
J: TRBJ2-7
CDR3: CASSPLTGAPSYEQYF
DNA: TGTGCCAGCAGCCCCCTTACAGGGGCCCCCTCCTACGAGCAGTACTTC

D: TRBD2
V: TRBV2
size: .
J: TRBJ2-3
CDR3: CASIGREGGLAGGPTDTQYF
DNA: TGTGCCAGCATCGGCCGGGAGGGAGGACTAGCGGGAGGGCCAACAGATACGCAGTATTTT

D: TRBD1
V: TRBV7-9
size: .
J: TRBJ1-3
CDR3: CASTLSGTGGLNSGNTIYF
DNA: TGTGCCAGCACCCTCTCCGGGACAGGGGGCCTTAACTCTGGAAACACCATATATTTT

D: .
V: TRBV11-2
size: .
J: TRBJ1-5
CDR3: CASSLAGDGQPQHF
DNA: TGTGCCAGCAGCTTAGCAGGGGATGGGCAGCCCCAGCATTTT

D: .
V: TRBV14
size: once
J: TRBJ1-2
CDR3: CASSLSSFRVATF
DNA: TGTGCCAGCAGCCTCAGTTCCTTTCGGGTCGCCACCTTC

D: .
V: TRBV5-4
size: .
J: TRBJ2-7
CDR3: CASSPLGGNSGEQYF
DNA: TGTGCCAGCAGCCCCCTAGGGGGAAATTCCGGGGAGCAGTACTTC

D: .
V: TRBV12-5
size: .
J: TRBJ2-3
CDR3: CASGLGGRGMHTDTQYF
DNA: TGTGCTAGTGGTTTGGGCGGACGGGGGATGCATACAGATACGCAGTATTTT

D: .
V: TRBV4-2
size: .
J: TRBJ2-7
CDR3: CASSQLLSGNDEQYF
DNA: TGTGCCAGCAGCCAACTGCTTTCAGGGAACGACGAGCAGTACTTC

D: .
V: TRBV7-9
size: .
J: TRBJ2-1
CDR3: CASTRAGGVRSYNEQFF
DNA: TGTGCCAGCACGAGGGCCGGCGGGGTTCGCTCCTACAATGAGCAGTTCTTC

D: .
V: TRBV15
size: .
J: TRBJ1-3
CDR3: CATREQGNTIYF
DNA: TGTGCCACCAGAGAACAGGGAAACACCATATATTTT

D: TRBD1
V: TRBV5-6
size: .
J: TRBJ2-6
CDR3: CASSLARGPGSGANVLTF
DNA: TGTGCCAGCAGCTTGGCCAGGGGGCCCGGCTCTGGGGCCAACGTCCTGACTTTC

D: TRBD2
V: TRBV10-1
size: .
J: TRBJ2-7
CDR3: CASRGILAGGTYEQYF
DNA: TGCGCCAGCAGGGGGATACTAGCGGGAGGGACCTACGAGCAGTACTTC

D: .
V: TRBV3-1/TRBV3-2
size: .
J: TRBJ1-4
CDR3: CASSQDLRGAWEKLFF
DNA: TGTGCCAGCAGCCAAGATCTGCGGGGGGCGTGGGAAAAACTGTTTTTT

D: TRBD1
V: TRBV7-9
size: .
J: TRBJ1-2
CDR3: CASSSDRRFYGYTF
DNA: TGTGCCAGCAGCTCGGACAGGAGATTTTATGGCTACACCTTC

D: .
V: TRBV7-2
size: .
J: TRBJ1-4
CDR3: CASSRSVSTNEKLFF
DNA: TGTGCCAGCAGCCGCAGTGTGTCAACTAATGAAAAACTGTTTTTT

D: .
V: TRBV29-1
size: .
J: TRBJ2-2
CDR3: CSVAGLATGELFF
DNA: TGCAGCGTCGCCGGGTTAGCGACCGGGGAGCTGTTTTTT

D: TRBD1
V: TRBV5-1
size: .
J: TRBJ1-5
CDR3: CASSLRGTGNQPQHF
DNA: TGCGCCAGCAGCTTGAGGGGGACAGGGAATCAGCCCCAGCATTTT

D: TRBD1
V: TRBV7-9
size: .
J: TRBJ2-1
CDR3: CASSRQQGYGNNEQFF
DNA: TGTGCCAGCAGCCGACAACAGGGGTATGGAAACAATGAGCAGTTCTTC

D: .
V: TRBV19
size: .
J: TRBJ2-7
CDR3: CASSITSTEYYEQYF
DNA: TGTGCCAGTAGTATCACTTCGACGGAGTATTACGAGCAGTACTTC

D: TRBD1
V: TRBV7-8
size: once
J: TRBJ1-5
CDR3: CASSPQGILDNQPQHF
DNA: TGTGCCAGCAGCCCACAGGGGATTTTGGACAATCAGCCCCAGCATTTT

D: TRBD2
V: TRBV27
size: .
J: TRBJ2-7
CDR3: CASSPLAGVVYEQYF
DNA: TGTGCCAGCAGTCCCCTAGCGGGAGTCGTCTACGAGCAGTACTTC

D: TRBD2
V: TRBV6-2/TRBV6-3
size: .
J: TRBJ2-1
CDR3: CASTYPPSGGPNEQFF
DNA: TGTGCCAGCACTTACCCACCTAGCGGGGGGCCCAATGAGCAGTTCTTC

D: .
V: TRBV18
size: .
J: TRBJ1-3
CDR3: CASSPNTQVAIYF
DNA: TGTGCCAGCTCACCTAATACTCAGGTCGCCATATATTTT

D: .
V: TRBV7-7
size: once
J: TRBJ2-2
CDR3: CASRGGTGELFF
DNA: TGTGCCAGCAGAGGGGGCACCGGGGAGCTGTTTTTT

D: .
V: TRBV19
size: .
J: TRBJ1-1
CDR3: CASSILGLGVTEAFF
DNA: TGTGCCAGTAGTATACTGGGGTTAGGGGTCACTGAAGCTTTCTTT

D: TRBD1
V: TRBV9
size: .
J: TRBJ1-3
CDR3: CASSAGQARINTIYF
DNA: TGTGCCAGCAGCGCCGGACAGGCTCGGATAAACACCATATATTTT

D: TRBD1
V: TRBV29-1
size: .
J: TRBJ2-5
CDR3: CSGMGQAHQETQYF
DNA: TGCAGTGGGATGGGACAGGCCCACCAAGAGACCCAGTACTTC

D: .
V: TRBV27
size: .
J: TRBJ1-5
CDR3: CASSLRGQPQHF
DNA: TGTGCCAGCAGTTTAAGAGGGCAGCCCCAGCATTTT

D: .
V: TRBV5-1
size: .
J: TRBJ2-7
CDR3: CASSLQGSSYEQYF
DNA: TGCGCCAGCAGCTTGCAGGGTAGCTCCTACGAGCAGTACTTC

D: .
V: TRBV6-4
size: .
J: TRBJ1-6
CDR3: CASSDEGNSPLHF
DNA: TGTGCCAGCAGTGACGAGGGTAATTCACCCCTCCACTTT

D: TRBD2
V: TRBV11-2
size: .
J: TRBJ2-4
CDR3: CASSLDMLIAGGLAKNIQYF
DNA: TGTGCCAGCAGCTTAGATATGTTAATAGCGGGGGGGCTCGCCAAAAACATTCAGTACTTC

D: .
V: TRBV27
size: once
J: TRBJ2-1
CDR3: CASNAQGRNYNEQFF
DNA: TGTGCCAGCAACGCTCAGGGGAGAAACTACAATGAGCAGTTCTTC

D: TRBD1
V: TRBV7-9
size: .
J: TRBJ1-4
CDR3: CASSFIRLSGQLNEKLFF
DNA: TGTGCCAGCAGCTTCATACGACTCTCGGGACAGCTGAATGAAAAACTGTTTTTT

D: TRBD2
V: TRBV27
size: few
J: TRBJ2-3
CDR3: CASSFRRESDTQYF
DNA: TGTGCCAGCAGTTTTCGGCGGGAGTCCGATACGCAGTATTTT

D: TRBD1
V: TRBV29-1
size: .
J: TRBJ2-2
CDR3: CSVESPDRGAGELFF
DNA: TGCAGCGTTGAATCTCCGGACAGGGGCGCCGGGGAGCTGTTTTTT

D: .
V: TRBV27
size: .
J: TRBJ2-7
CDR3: CASSLQGAYEQYF
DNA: TGTGCCAGCAGTTTACAAGGAGCTTACGAGCAGTACTTC

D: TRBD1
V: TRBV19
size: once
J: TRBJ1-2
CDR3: CASSTNLIRDRVNGYTF
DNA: TGTGCCAGTAGTACCAACTTAATCCGGGACAGGGTAAACGGCTACACCTTC

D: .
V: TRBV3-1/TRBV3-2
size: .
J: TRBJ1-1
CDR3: CASSQGQIPEAFF
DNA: TGTGCCAGCAGCCAAGGACAGATACCTGAAGCTTTCTTT

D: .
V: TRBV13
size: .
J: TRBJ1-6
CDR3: CASSLNQGRNNSPLHF
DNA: TGTGCCAGCAGCTTAAACCAGGGGCGTAATAATTCACCCCTCCACTTT

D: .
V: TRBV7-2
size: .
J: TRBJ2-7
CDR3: CASSLRAFDSYEQYF
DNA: TGTGCCAGCAGCCTCAGGGCATTTGACTCCTACGAGCAGTACTTC

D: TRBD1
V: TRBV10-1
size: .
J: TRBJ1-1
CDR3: CASSDGQGTKNTEAFF
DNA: TGCGCCAGCAGTGACGGACAGGGAACTAAGAACACTGAAGCTTTCTTT

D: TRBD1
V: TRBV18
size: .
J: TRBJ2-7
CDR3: CASSARTGVVYEQYF
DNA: TGTGCCAGCTCAGCGAGGACAGGGGTTGTATACGAGCAGTACTTC

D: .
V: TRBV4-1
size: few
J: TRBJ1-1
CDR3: CASSQEIGRDPRGAFF
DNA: TGCGCCAGCAGCCAAGAAATCGGCCGAGACCCCCGGGGAGCTTTCTTT

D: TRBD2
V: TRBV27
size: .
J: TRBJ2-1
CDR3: CASSPNVAGSEQFF
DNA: TGTGCCAGCAGTCCAAACGTAGCGGGGAGCGAGCAGTTCTTC

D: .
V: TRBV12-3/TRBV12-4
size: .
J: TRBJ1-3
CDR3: CASRLGGGNTIYF
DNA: TGTGCCAGCAGACTCGGAGGGGGAAACACCATATATTTT

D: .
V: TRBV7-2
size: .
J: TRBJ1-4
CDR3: CASSLAFAEELFF
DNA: TGTGCCAGCAGCTTAGCGTTTGCGGAGGAACTGTTTTTT

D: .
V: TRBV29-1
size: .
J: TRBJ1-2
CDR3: CSVAPGYYGYTF
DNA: TGCAGCGTTGCCCCAGGCTACTATGGCTACACCTTC

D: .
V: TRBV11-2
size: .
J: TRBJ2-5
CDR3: CASSLAEGRQETQYF
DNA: TGTGCCAGCAGCTTAGCGGAGGGGAGACAAGAGACCCAGTACTTC

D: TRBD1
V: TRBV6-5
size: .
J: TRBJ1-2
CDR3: CASSYVRTGGSYGYTF
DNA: TGTGCCAGCAGTTACGTCCGGACAGGGGGTTCCTATGGCTACACCTTC

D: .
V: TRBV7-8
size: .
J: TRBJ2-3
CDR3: CASSLQGTDTQYF
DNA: TGTGCCAGCAGCTTACAGGGAACAGATACGCAGTATTTT